These T cell receptor beta chains were read from a single sample in a study of cytomegalovirus exposure and HLA in healthy donors. This table comes from immunoSEQ multiplex PCR, and its TCRdb copy is limited to in-frame clones, with some not included. The sample gives some 100,000 clones, about 85% of which show up once; about 3.8% is in the top ten. What was sequenced was PBMCs. The receptors stem from a man aged 25-45 years in good health and CMV-seronegative. Each CDR3 is given with its conserved first and last residue. D genes are given only for firm matches. The size entry is marked missing in some rows and otherwise reads once, few, many or a size class.

j_gene	d_gene	v_gene	abundance	CDR3aa	CDR3nt
TRBJ2-1	TRBD2	TRBV9	few	CASSGYSSGSADEQFF	TGTGCCAGCAGCGGTTATTCTAGCGGGAGTGCGGATGAGCAGTTCTTC
TRBJ2-7	-	TRBV30	-	CAWSMSSYEQYF	TGTGCCTGGAGTATGTCCAGCTACGAGCAGTACTTC
TRBJ1-4	TRBD1	TRBV6-1	-	CASSEIGTAEELFF	TGTGCCAGCAGTGAAATAGGGACAGCCGAAGAACTGTTTTTT
TRBJ1-3	-	TRBV6-1	few	CASSEAAWGRISGNTIYF	TGTGCCAGCAGTGAAGCCGCCTGGGGGCGGATCTCTGGAAACACCATATATTTT
TRBJ1-4	-	TRBV19	-	CASSTLSTVATNEKLFF	TGTGCCAGTAGTACGCTATCGACAGTTGCAACTAATGAAAAACTGTTTTTT
TRBJ1-6	TRBD1	TRBV27	once	CASSLTGVDSPLHF	TGTGCCAGCAGTTTGACAGGGGTAGATTCACCCCTCCACTTT
TRBJ1-2	-	TRBV18	few	CASSPSGTNYGYTF	TGTGCCAGCTCACCATCAGGGACAAACTATGGCTACACCTTC
TRBJ2-4	TRBD2	TRBV6-4	-	CASSDAIAGLAKNIQYF	TGTGCCAGCAGTGACGCCATAGCGGGGTTAGCCAAAAACATTCAGTACTTC
TRBJ1-2	-	TRBV30	-	CAGGVNYGYTF	TGTGCAGGGGGGGTTAACTATGGCTACACCTTC
TRBJ1-2	-	TRBV5-1	-	CASSLGGEGGYGYTF	TGCGCCAGCAGCTTAGGCGGAGAAGGGGGCTATGGCTACACCTTC
TRBJ2-7	-	TRBV10-1	-	CASSEVVSDSYEQYF	TGCGCCAGCAGTGAGGTGGTGAGTGACTCCTACGAGCAGTACTTC
TRBJ1-5	-	TRBV7-2	-	CASSLGGVAQPQHF	TGTGCCAGCAGCTTAGGGGGAGTCGCTCAGCCCCAGCATTTT
TRBJ2-7	-	TRBV9	-	CASSVVPTGNEQYF	TGTGCCAGCAGCGTAGTCCCCACCGGGAACGAGCAGTACTTC
TRBJ2-7	TRBD2	TRBV29-1	-	CSVGGLAVDYEQYF	TGCAGCGTTGGCGGACTAGCGGTGGACTACGAGCAGTACTTC
TRBJ2-1	TRBD2	TRBV4-2	-	CASSPGLEIGEQFF	TGTGCCAGCAGCCCGGGACTAGAGATAGGTGAGCAGTTCTTC
TRBJ1-1	-	TRBV6-5	-	CASSYKQGGTEAFF	TGTGCCAGCAGTTACAAACAGGGCGGCACTGAAGCTTTCTTT
TRBJ1-4	-	TRBV9	-	CASSLEGVGANEKLFF	TGTGCCAGCAGCTTAGAGGGGGTGGGGGCTAATGAAAAACTGTTTTTT
TRBJ2-7	TRBD1	TRBV29-1	-	CSVIRARGPGEQYF	TGCAGCGTGATCCGGGCCAGGGGGCCGGGCGAGCAGTACTTC
TRBJ2-5	-	TRBV5-1	-	CASTWRTGKETQYF	TGCGCCAGCACATGGCGAACCGGGAAAGAGACCCAGTACTTC
TRBJ1-4	-	TRBV10-3	-	CAHSRNNEKLFF	TGTGCCCACTCGCGGAACAATGAAAAACTGTTTTTT
TRBJ2-3	-	TRBV27	-	CASSSGTDTQYF	TGTGCCAGCAGTTCGGGCACAGATACGCAGTATTTT
TRBJ2-7	TRBD2	TRBV5-1	-	CASSLAGTSGRASYEQYF	TGCGCCAGCAGCTTGGCAGGGACTAGCGGGAGGGCATCCTACGAGCAGTACTTC
TRBJ2-4	TRBD2	TRBV19	few	CASSMAGGSGSEAAKNIQYF	TGTGCCAGTAGTATGGCCGGGGGTAGCGGGAGTGAGGCGGCCAAAAACATTCAGTACTTC
TRBJ2-7	-	TRBV5-1	-	CASSLVPPGDEQYF	TGCGCCAGCAGCTTGGTCCCTCCGGGGGACGAGCAGTACTTC
TRBJ2-1	TRBD2	TRBV6-1	-	CASSDPSGSTNEQFF	TGTGCCAGCAGTGATCCGAGCGGGAGTACCAATGAGCAGTTCTTC
TRBJ2-1	TRBD2	TRBV5-4	-	CASSLKAGPLGEQFF	TGTGCCAGCAGCTTAAAAGCGGGACCCTTGGGTGAGCAGTTCTTC
TRBJ1-5	-	TRBV2	once	CASSTDYSNQPQHF	TGTGCCAGCAGTACAGATTATAGCAATCAGCCCCAGCATTTT
TRBJ2-5	TRBD2	TRBV14	-	CASSHAPGLAVETQYF	TGTGCCAGCAGCCATGCCCCCGGACTAGCGGTAGAGACCCAGTACTTC
TRBJ2-3	-	TRBV6-5	-	CASSYSPAGRTDTQYF	TGTGCCAGCAGTTACTCCCCCGCGGGGCGCACAGATACGCAGTATTTT
TRBJ2-5	-	TRBV27	-	CASSPIEQGRETQYF	TGTGCCAGCAGTCCCATTGAGCAGGGAAGGGAGACCCAGTACTTC
TRBJ1-4	-	TRBV9	-	CASSATGGVSEKLFF	TGTGCCAGCAGCGCGACTGGGGGGGTGAGTGAAAAACTGTTTTTT
TRBJ2-7	TRBD1	TRBV14	few	CASSRRGGQLSYEQYF	TGTGCCAGCAGCCGAAGAGGGGGACAGCTCTCCTACGAGCAGTACTTC
TRBJ1-4	-	TRBV27	-	CASRGGTTNEKLFF	TGTGCCAGCAGGGGGGGGACAACAAATGAAAAACTGTTTTTT
TRBJ2-7	TRBD1	TRBV2	few	CASSLDRGATYEQYF	TGTGCCAGCAGTCTAGACAGGGGAGCTACCTACGAGCAGTACTTC
TRBJ2-2	TRBD2	TRBV10-3	-	CAIRGTSGGITGELFF	TGTGCCATCAGGGGTACTAGCGGGGGGATCACCGGGGAGCTGTTTTTT
TRBJ2-7	TRBD1	TRBV7-9	-	CASSLEGTGTYEQYF	TGTGCCAGCAGCTTAGAAGGGACAGGGACCTACGAGCAGTACTTC
TRBJ1-2	TRBD1	TRBV15	-	CATRRGIWDREEGYGYTF	TGTGCCACCAGGAGGGGGATCTGGGACAGGGAAGAGGGCTATGGCTACACCTTC
TRBJ2-5	TRBD2	TRBV10-3	-	CAISETSGKQETQYF	TGTGCCATCAGTGAGACTAGCGGAAAACAAGAGACCCAGTACTTC
TRBJ1-4	TRBD1	TRBV5-1	once	CASSPTGVPNEKLFF	TGCGCCAGCAGCCCCACAGGGGTACCTAATGAAAAACTGTTTTTT
TRBJ2-7	-	TRBV30	-	CAWSLPRVAVSSYEQYF	TGTGCCTGGAGTCTGCCCCGGGTTGCGGTGAGCTCCTACGAGCAGTACTTC
TRBJ2-3	-	TRBV4-2	-	CASSQGIQAGNTQYF	TGTGCCAGCAGCCAAGGGATCCAGGCCGGGAATACGCAGTATTTT
TRBJ2-5	-	TRBV7-9	-	CASSLAFQKQETQYF	TGTGCCAGCAGCTTAGCGTTTCAGAAACAAGAGACCCAGTACTTC
TRBJ1-2	-	TRBV2	-	CASSAGEGSSYGYTF	TGTGCCAGCAGTGCAGGGGAAGGATCGAGCTATGGCTACACCTTC
TRBJ2-3	-	TRBV28	-	CASSFMAGEDTQYF	TGTGCCAGCAGTTTTATGGCAGGGGAAGATACGCAGTATTTT
TRBJ2-7	-	TRBV6-1	-	CASSEASRYEQYF	TGTGCCAGCAGTGAAGCGTCCAGGTACGAGCAGTACTTC
TRBJ2-5	TRBD2	TRBV5-1	-	CASSPQTSGLETQYF	TGCGCCAGCAGCCCCCAGACTAGCGGGTTAGAGACCCAGTACTTC
TRBJ2-3	-	TRBV28	-	CASRLGLADTQYF	TGTGCCAGCAGGTTGGGTCTAGCGGATACGCAGTATTTT
TRBJ2-7	-	TRBV10-3	-	CAISESLTAYEQYF	TGTGCCATCAGTGAGTCTTTGACAGCCTACGAGCAGTACTTC
TRBJ1-4	TRBD1	TRBV5-1	-	CASSSGTGNEKLFF	TGCGCCAGCAGCTCTGGGACAGGGAACGAAAAACTGTTTTTT